This TCR beta chain was obtained from a study of CD8 T cells in ankylosing spondylitis. Study-level findings and limits: Made up of eight highly homologous variants, a TCR beta motif appeared characteristic of ankylosing spondylitis blood. Disease-associated clones were reportedly significantly overrepresented in matched ankylosing spondylitis synovial fluid.

Molecular-barcoded quantitative 5'-RACE produced these TCR beta libraries. A single record per CDR3 protein comes from TCRdb applying MiXCR to the 5' RACE reads. The data hold 250,000 or so distinct CDR3 sequences, with about 24% observed a single time. Details on this clonotype: What it binds is unknown.

Germline V lookup: CDR1 SGHVS, CDR2 FQNEAQ. V was trimmed by 5 bases and J by 4 bases, leaving 11 bases between them. CDR3 length: 13 residues. V is TRBV7-8 and J is TRBJ1-1, with unresolved D. This clonotype was obtained from a male donor with ankylosing spondylitis or in good health (not recorded which). Sequenced sample: blood, either unsorted or a sorted T cell fraction (not recorded which). The CDR3 bases are TGTGCCAGCAGCGACCCCGGTGTCACTGAAGCTTTCTTT. This gives the protein CASSDPGVTEAFF.